The next 5 T cell receptor beta chains were all read from a single sample in a study of human T cells and chemical hapten exposure. Sample time point: patch test 3, about 24 weeks after DPC sensitization. As to treatment: therapeutic diphenylcyclopropenone sensitization with weekly scalp DPC. MiXCR, applied by TCRdb to the RACE reads, yields one record per CDR3 protein. The sample lists 120,000 or so distinct CDR3 sequences; around 10% were seen once. The sequenced sample was whole blood, obtained in connection with sensitization to the hapten diphenylcyclopropenone (DPC). The receptors here all came from a woman in her fifties or sixties with alopecia areata. Some clones in this sample may be carry-over from other donors' samples.

This clonotype came up a few times. The chain joins TRBV7-8 to TRBJ2-3, with unresolved D. Per germline, CDR1 SGHVS and CDR2 FQNEAQ. The CDR3 has 14 residues. V was shortened by 0 bases and J by 2 bases, with 6 bases between the two germline ends. As DNA, the CDR3 is TGTGCCAGCAGCTTAGCTTTCAACACAGATACGCAGTATTTT. This translates into CASSLAFNTDTQYF.

V gene TRBV7-9 combines with J gene TRBJ2-1; TRBD2 matches 7 bases. J was trimmed by 8 bases and V by 5 bases; bases with no gene match: 9. CDR1 and CDR2 (germline): SEHNR, FQNEAQ (reference sequence). The CDR3 sequence is 14 residues long. The CDR3 DNA reads as TGTGCCAGCAGCGGTCGGGGGGTCTTCGATGAGCAGTTCTTC. Translating gives CASSGRGVFDEQFF.

This clonotype was observed a handful of times. V gene TRBV12-3 or TRBV12-4 combines with J gene TRBJ2-7; TRBD1 aligns across 7 bases. With 5 bases clipped from V and 0 bases from J, the junction kept 4 bases outside the gene matches. The CDR3 is made up of 14 amino acids. As DNA, the CDR3 is TGTGCCAGCAGTGAACAGGGGACCTCCTACGAGCAGTACTTC. As protein: CASSEQGTSYEQYF.

The chain has TRBV7-9 and TRBJ2-5, with TRBD1 matching 7 bases. CDR3 length: 15 amino acids. Unmatched junction bases numbered 6, after V lost 5 bases and J lost 0 bases. The germline V gene encodes CDR1 SEHNR and CDR2 FQNEAQ (reference sequence). The CDR3 sequence is CASSLRQGNQETQYF. CDR3 coding DNA: TGTGCCAGCAGCCTCCGACAGGGCAACCAAGAGACCCAGTACTTC.

This clonotype has just a few counts. V usage is TRBV5-6 and J usage is TRBJ1-1; 7 nucleotides align to TRBD1. The CDR3 is 15 residues long. V trimming: 5 bases; J trimming: 4 bases; junction bases outside the gene matches: 11. CDR1 is SGHDT, CDR2 YYEEEE, per germline. CDR3 sequence: CASRSRYRGRTEAFF. CDR3 DNA sequence: TGTGCCAGCAGATCTAGATACAGGGGTCGCACTGAAGCTTTCTTT.